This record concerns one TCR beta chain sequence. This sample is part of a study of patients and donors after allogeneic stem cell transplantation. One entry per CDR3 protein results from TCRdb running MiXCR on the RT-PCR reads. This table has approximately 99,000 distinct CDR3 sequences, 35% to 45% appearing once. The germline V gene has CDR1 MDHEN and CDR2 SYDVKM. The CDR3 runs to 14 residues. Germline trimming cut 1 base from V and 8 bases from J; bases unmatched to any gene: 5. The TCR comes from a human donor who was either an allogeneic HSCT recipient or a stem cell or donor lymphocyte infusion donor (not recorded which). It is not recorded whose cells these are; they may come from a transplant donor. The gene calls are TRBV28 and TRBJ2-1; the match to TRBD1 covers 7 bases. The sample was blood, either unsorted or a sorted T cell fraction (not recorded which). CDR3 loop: CASSLYKGADEQFF. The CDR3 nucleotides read TGTGCCAGCAGTTTATATAAGGGGGCCGATGAGCAGTTCTTC. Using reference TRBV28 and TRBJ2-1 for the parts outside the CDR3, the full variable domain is DVKVTQSSRYLVKRTGEKVFLECVQDMDHENMFWYRQDPGLGLRLIYFSYDVKMKEKGDIPEGYSVSREKKERFSLILESASTNQTSMYLCASSLYKGADEQFFGPGTRLTVL.